These 6 T cell receptor beta chains came from one sample sequenced in a study of Graves' ophthalmopathy and Graves' hyperthyroidism. Investigators amplified TCR beta CDR3 regions from RNA transcripts. The first round was an RT-PCR with HTBI primers, and the second round was a multiplex PCR. TCRdb recomputed calls from the multiplex PCR reads with MiXCR, one row per CDR3 protein. Here the sample spans over a million distinct CDR3 sequences, 35% to 40% being singletons. Sequenced: peripheral blood or thyroid tissue (not recorded which). Source of these receptors: an adult man with Graves' hyperthyroidism.

The sample holds a few counts of this clonotype. The J gene is TRBJ2-3, the V gene TRBV25-1, with a possible D match to TRBD2 (7 bases). The CDR3 is 14 amino acids. The V end lost 8 bases, the J end lost 5 bases, and 17 bases lay between the germline ends. The germline V gene has CDR1 MGHDK and CDR2 SYGVNS. CDR3: CASRWGGALDTQYF. DNA for the CDR3: TGTGCCAGCCGCTGGGGGGGGGCTTTAGATACGCAGTATTTT.

This clonotype was found many times. The chain couples TRBV6-6 to TRBJ1-2, with no clear D. The germline V and J ends were trimmed by 6 bases and 4 bases, with 12 bases remaining between them. In germline, CDR1 is MNHNY, CDR2 SVGAGI (reference sequence). The CDR3 covers 13 residues. The CDR3 coding sequence is TGTGCCAGCAGCCCATACTCCAGCTATGGCTACACCTTC. Encoded protein: CASSPYSSYGYTF.

This chain joins TRBV7-9 and TRBJ2-7; the match to TRBD1 covers 7 bases. The germline V gene has CDR1 SEHNR and CDR2 FQNEAQ (reference sequence). J was trimmed by 3 bases and V by 5 bases; bases with no gene match: 7. The CDR3 is made up of 14 amino acids. The CDR3, as DNA: TGTGCCAGCAGCGCCGACAGGGTCAACTACGAGCAGTACTTC. Its protein product is CASSADRVNYEQYF.

About this clonotype itself: A much larger clone lies a single base off, so this may be a read error. The chain carries TRBV7-9 and TRBJ1-2; 10 bases line up with TRBD1. Germline CDR1 SEHNR, CDR2 FQNEAQ (reference sequence). This CDR3 contains 16 residues. V shed 5 bases, J shed 5 bases, and the junction held 11 bases outside the gene matches. CDR3 in amino acids: CASSAPTGGRGYGYTF. The CDR3 DNA reads as TGTGCCAGCAGCGCACCGACAGGGGGCCGAGGATATGGCTACACCTTC.

This clonotype was observed a handful of times. The genes are TRBV2 and TRBJ2-5; no firm D call. Deletions cut 6 bases from V and 2 bases from J, with 16 bases between. The CDR3 has 15 residues. The germline V gene has CDR1 SNHLY and CDR2 FYNNEI. CDR3 residues: CASSLRRQIQETQYF. CDR3 nucleotides: TGTGCCAGCAGCCTTCGCAGACAAATTCAAGAGACCCAGTACTTC.

The chain couples TRBV14 to TRBJ2-7, with 9 bases that match TRBD2. Trimming cost V 4 bases and J 6 bases; bases outside gene matches: 10. The CDR3 length is 15 residues. CDR1 is SGHDN, CDR2 FVKESK, per germline. CDR3 DNA: TGTGCCAGCAGCCTGATTCCTAGCGGGATAGTCGAGCAGTACTTC. Residues: CASSLIPSGIVEQYF.